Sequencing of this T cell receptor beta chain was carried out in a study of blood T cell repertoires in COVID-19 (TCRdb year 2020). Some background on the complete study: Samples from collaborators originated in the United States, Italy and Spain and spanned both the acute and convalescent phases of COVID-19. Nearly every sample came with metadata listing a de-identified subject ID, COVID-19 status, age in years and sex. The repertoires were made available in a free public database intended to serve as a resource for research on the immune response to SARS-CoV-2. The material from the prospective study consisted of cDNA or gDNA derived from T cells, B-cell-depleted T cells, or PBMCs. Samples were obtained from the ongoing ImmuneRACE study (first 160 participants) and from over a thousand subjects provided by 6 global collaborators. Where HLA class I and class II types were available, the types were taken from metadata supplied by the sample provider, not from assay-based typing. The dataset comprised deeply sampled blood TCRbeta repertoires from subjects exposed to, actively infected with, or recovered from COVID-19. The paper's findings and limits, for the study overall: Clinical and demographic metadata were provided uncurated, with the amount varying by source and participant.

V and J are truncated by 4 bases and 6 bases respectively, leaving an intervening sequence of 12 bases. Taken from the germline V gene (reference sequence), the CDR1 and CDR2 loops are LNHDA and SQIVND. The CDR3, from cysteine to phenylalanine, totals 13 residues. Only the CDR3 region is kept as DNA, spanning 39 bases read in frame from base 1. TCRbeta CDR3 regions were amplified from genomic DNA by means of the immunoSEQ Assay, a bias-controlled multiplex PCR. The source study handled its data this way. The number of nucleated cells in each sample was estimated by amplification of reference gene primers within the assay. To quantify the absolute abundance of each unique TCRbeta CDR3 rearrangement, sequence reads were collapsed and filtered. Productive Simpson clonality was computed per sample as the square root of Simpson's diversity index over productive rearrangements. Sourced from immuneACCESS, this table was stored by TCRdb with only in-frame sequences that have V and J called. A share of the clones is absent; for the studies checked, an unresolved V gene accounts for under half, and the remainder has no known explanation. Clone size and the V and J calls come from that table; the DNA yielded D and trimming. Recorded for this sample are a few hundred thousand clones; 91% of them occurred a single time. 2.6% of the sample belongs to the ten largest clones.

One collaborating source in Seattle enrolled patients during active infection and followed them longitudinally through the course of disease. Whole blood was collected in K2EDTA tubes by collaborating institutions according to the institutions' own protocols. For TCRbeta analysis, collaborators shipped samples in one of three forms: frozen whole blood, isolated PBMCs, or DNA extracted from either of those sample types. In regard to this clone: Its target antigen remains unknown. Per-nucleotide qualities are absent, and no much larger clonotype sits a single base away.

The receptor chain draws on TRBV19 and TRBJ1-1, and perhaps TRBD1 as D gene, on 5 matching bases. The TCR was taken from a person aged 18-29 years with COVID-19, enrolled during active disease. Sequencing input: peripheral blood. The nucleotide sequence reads TGTGCCAGTAGTACGGGGGGAACGGCTGAAGCTTTCTTT. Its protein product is CASSTGGTAEAFF.